Listed below are T cell receptor beta chains from one sample, sequenced in a study of CD8 T cells in ankylosing spondylitis. A single record per CDR3 protein comes from TCRdb applying MiXCR to the 5' RACE reads. This table has more than 250,000 distinct CDR3 sequences, 11% appearing once. The material sequenced was blood, either unsorted or a sorted T cell fraction (not recorded which). These receptors originate from a female donor with ankylosing spondylitis or in good health (not recorded which). The CDR3 runs from the conserved cysteine through the conserved F or W. Each record gives: clone size, D gene, J gene, V gene, CDR3 DNA, CDR3 protein. D genes are given only for firm matches. A clone size is listed for some rows: how often the clone was seen (once, few, many), or a class if it is expanded.

>few|TRBD1|TRBJ2-1|TRBV7-2
TGTGCCAGCAGCTTGTCGGACAGGGTTAATGAGCAGTTCTTC
CASSLSDRVNEQFF
>few|NA|TRBJ2-1|TRBV12-3/TRBV12-4
TGTGCCAGCGGCGGGGTAGGGGATGAGCAGTTCTTC
CASGGVGDEQFF
>many|NA|TRBJ2-1|TRBV6-1
TGTGCCAGCAGTGAAGGGGGGCCTCTAGCGCCCAATGAGCAGTTCTTC
CASSEGGPLAPNEQFF
>many|TRBD1|TRBJ1-6|TRBV10-3
TGTGCCATCAGTGCACAGGGGGCGCCGAATTCACCCCTCCACTTT
CAISAQGAPNSPLHF
>NA|TRBD2|TRBJ2-7|TRBV12-3/TRBV12-4
TGTGCCAGCAGTTTAGCGACGGGACCTAGCGGATCCTACGAGCAGTACTTC
CASSLATGPSGSYEQYF
>NA|TRBD2|TRBJ2-1|TRBV20-1
TGCAGTGCTGAGACTAGCGGGGGGTTGTACAATGAGCAGTTCTTC
CSAETSGGLYNEQFF
>many|NA|TRBJ1-1|TRBV20-1
TGCAGTGCTCGGCCCCGGGGAGGGGAGGTTTTGAACACTGAAGCTTTCTTT
CSARPRGGEVLNTEAFF
>few|NA|TRBJ1-2|TRBV7-2
TGTGCCAGCAGCTTAGCGAGGGGGGGGATAGGCTATGGCTACACCTTC
CASSLARGGIGYGYTF
>NA|NA|TRBJ1-1|TRBV7-9
TGTGCCAGCAGCTTACGGGACACGAACACTGAAGCTTTCTTT
CASSLRDTNTEAFF
>few|NA|TRBJ2-6|TRBV9
TGTGCCAGCAGCACCTCGACAGTCTCTGGGGCCAACGTCCTGACTTTC
CASSTSTVSGANVLTF
>many|NA|TRBJ2-5|TRBV5-1
TGCGCCAGCAGCTTGGAGACAGGCCAAGAGACCCAGTACTTC
CASSLETGQETQYF
>many|TRBD1|TRBJ1-2|TRBV7-2
TGTGCCAGCAGGCCCCCCGGGACAGTCTATGGCTACACCTTC
CASRPPGTVYGYTF
>NA|NA|TRBJ1-6|TRBV4-3
TGCGCCAGCAGCCAAGATCCAGGGTATAATTCACCCCTCCACTTT
CASSQDPGYNSPLHF
>many|TRBD1|TRBJ2-7|TRBV11-2
TGTGCCAGCAGCTTAGGGGGGACAGGTATCTACGAGCAGTACTTC
CASSLGGTGIYEQYF
>NA|NA|TRBJ2-1|TRBV7-8
TGTGCCAGCAGCCAAATAGCCGGAGAAGCGTACAATGAGCAGTTCTTC
CASSQIAGEAYNEQFF
>many|NA|TRBJ2-5|TRBV5-1
TGCGCCAGCAGCCCCCAAGTATTGAAAGAGACCCAGTACTTC
CASSPQVLKETQYF
>NA|NA|TRBJ2-1|TRBV21-1
TGTGCCAGCAGCCTCCTCTTGGGTTCCAGTGGGGCCTACAAAGAGCAGTTCTTC
CASSLLLGSSGAYKEQFF